The rows below give T cell receptor beta chains drawn from one sample of a study of regulatory T cells in long-lasting Graves disease. TCRdb fed the multiplex PCR reads into MiXCR, producing one record per CDR3 protein. The sample yields 510,000 or so distinct CDR3 sequences, around 12% seen once. In addition, the sample was reused for a study of T cells in Graves' hyperthyroidism and ophthalmopathy.

Material: peripheral blood mononuclear cells (PBMCs), obtained at new diagnosis, from a patient treated with antithyroid drugs. These TCRs come from a woman aged 30 to 39 with Graves disease. Both conserved end residues are part of each CDR3. A D gene is named only where the DNA matches it firmly. Clone size, where shown, is once, few, many, or a class for clones that have expanded.

size	V	J	D	DNA	CDR3
many	TRBV7-2	TRBJ2-3	TRBD2	TGTGCCAGCAGCCTTGGACTAGCACAAGATACGCAGTATTTT	CASSLGLAQDTQYF
few	TRBV12-3/TRBV12-4	TRBJ2-1	TRBD1	TGTGCCAGCAGTTGGGGACAGGGAGCCTACAATGAGCAGTTCTTC	CASSWGQGAYNEQFF
many	TRBV5-1	TRBJ2-1	-	TGCGCCAGCAGCTTGGGAGCGGCTGGCCCCTACAATGAGCAGTTCTTC	CASSLGAAGPYNEQFF
many	TRBV5-1	TRBJ2-5	TRBD2	TGCGCCAGCAGCTCTAGCGGGAGGGCCTTAGAGACCCAGTACTTC	CASSSSGRALETQYF
-	TRBV5-1	TRBJ2-5	TRBD2	TGCGCCAGCAGCTGGGGAGGGACTAGCGCACGCCCTGAGGCGACCCAGTACTTC	CASSWGGTSARPEATQYF
many	TRBV27	TRBJ2-2	-	TGTGCCAGCAGTTTATTTGGGACGAACACCGGGGAGCTGTTTTTT	CASSLFGTNTGELFF
-	TRBV19	TRBJ2-3	-	TGTGCCAGTAGCCGTTTAACGACGGACGGAGTAGATCCCCAGGATACGCAGTATTTT	CASSRLTTDGVDPQDTQYF
many	TRBV3-1	TRBJ1-6	TRBD1	TGTGCCAGCAGCCAAAACAGGGGACGGTCACCCCTCCACTTT	CASSQNRGRSPLHF
many	TRBV6-2/TRBV6-3	TRBJ1-1	-	TGTGCCAGCAGTTACTCGAAGCGATTTAACACTGAAGCTTTCTTT	CASSYSKRFNTEAFF
many	TRBV7-9	TRBJ2-7	-	TGTGCCAGCAGCTTACTTGGGACAAGATCCTACGAGCAGTACTTC	CASSLLGTRSYEQYF
many	TRBV24-1	TRBJ2-1	TRBD2	TGTGCCACCAGTGAGTCGACTAGCGGGAGATTCAATGAGCAGTTCTTC	CATSESTSGRFNEQFF
-	TRBV28	TRBJ2-1	-	TGTGCCAGCAGTTTTTCAGGGGAGGTCCTTGGAGAGCAGTTCTTC	CASSFSGEVLGEQFF
-	TRBV19	TRBJ1-1	-	TGTGCCAGTACCTTGAACCAAAAGCAGGCGGTGAACACTGAAGCTTTCTTT	CASTLNQKQAVNTEAFF
many	TRBV12-3/TRBV12-4	TRBJ1-1	-	TGTGCCAGCAGTTTTTTCAAGACTGAAGCTTTCTTT	CASSFFKTEAFF
many	TRBV6-1	TRBJ2-3	TRBD2	TGTGCCAGCAGATTGCGGACTAGCGGAAACAATCCAGATACGCAGTATTTT	CASRLRTSGNNPDTQYF
-	TRBV19	TRBJ1-2	-	TGTGCCAGCAGATCCATGGACGGACCCTATGGCTACACCTTC	CASRSMDGPYGYTF
few	TRBV25-1	TRBJ2-1	TRBD1	TGTGCCAGCAGTGAACCCCCGGGACAGGGGGCAAATGAGCAGTTCTTC	CASSEPPGQGANEQFF
many	TRBV28	TRBJ2-1	TRBD2	TGTGCCAGCAGACGACTAGCGGACTACAATGAGCAGTTCTTC	CASRRLADYNEQFF
few	TRBV6-5	TRBJ2-3	TRBD2	TGTGCCAGCAGTTCTAGCGGGAGCGGGGGAGATACGCAGTATTTT	CASSSSGSGGDTQYF
many	TRBV9	TRBJ2-3	TRBD2	TGTGCCAGCAGCGCTATAGCGGGGAACACAGATACGCAGTATTTT	CASSAIAGNTDTQYF
-	TRBV6-2/TRBV6-3	TRBJ2-7	-	TGTGCCAGCATTCTAGGACCTTTCCTAGAGCAGTACTTC	CASILGPFLEQYF
many	TRBV28	TRBJ2-3	-	TGTGCCAGCAGTAGACTGAACACAGATACGCAGTATTTT	CASSRLNTDTQYF
many	TRBV7-9	TRBJ1-1	-	TGTGCCAGCAGCTTATTCACGAACACTGAAGCTTTCTTT	CASSLFTNTEAFF
-	TRBV19	TRBJ2-1	TRBD1	TGTGCCAGTAGTGTTCACTCCCGGACAGGGTATAGTGAGCAGTTCTTC	CASSVHSRTGYSEQFF
few	TRBV9	TRBJ2-3	-	TGTGCCAGCAGCGGCCTATATACCCGCACAGATACGCAGTATTTT	CASSGLYTRTDTQYF
many	TRBV4-1	TRBJ2-1	TRBD1	TGCGCCAGCAGCCTAACCGGGACAGGGAACTTCTACAATGAGCAGTTCTTC	CASSLTGTGNFYNEQFF
few	TRBV5-6	TRBJ1-1	-	TGTGCCAGCAGCTTTCGGAGAGGGACGAACACTGAAGCTTTCTTT	CASSFRRGTNTEAFF
-	TRBV25-1	TRBJ2-1	TRBD2	TGTGCCAGCAGTGAAAGGGGACTAGCGGGTAATGAGCAGTTCTTC	CASSERGLAGNEQFF
many	TRBV2	TRBJ1-1	TRBD1	TGTGCCAGCAGTCGAAGACAGGGAAAAGGCAGTGAAGCTTTCTTT	CASSRRQGKGSEAFF
many	TRBV11-1	TRBJ2-5	TRBD1	TGTGCCAGCAGGTCCTACAGGGGTATCCAGACCCAGTACTTC	CASRSYRGIQTQYF
-	TRBV7-9	TRBJ2-5	TRBD2	TGTGCCAGCACCGACCTGACTAGCGGGAGGGACCGGGAGACCCAGTACTTC	CASTDLTSGRDRETQYF
many	TRBV27	TRBJ1-4	TRBD1	TGTGCCAGCAGCTGGACAGGGTCTAATGAAAAACTGTTTTTT	CASSWTGSNEKLFF
many	TRBV20-1	TRBJ2-1	TRBD2	TGCAGTGCTAGCACCTCCTGGGGACTAGCGGATGAGCAGTTCTTC	CSASTSWGLADEQFF
many	TRBV7-9	TRBJ2-3	-	TGTGCCAGCAGGTCAAACACAGATACGCAGTATTTT	CASRSNTDTQYF
many	TRBV30	TRBJ1-4	-	TGTGCCTCCCGCAGAGCAACTAATGAAAAACTGTTTTTT	CASRRATNEKLFF
many	TRBV10-3	TRBJ2-7	-	TGTGCCATCGGAACGGACACCACCTACGAGCAGTACTTC	CAIGTDTTYEQYF
-	TRBV2	TRBJ2-2	-	TGTGCCAGTCTTTCGGCAGGGCGAAACACCGGGGAGCTGTTTTTT	CASLSAGRNTGELFF
-	TRBV29-1	TRBJ2-5	TRBD1	TGCAGCGCGGGACAGGAAGAGACCCAGTACTTC	CSAGQEETQYF
many	TRBV6-1	TRBJ2-4	-	TGTGCCAGCAGCCCCATGGTGACCGCCAAAAACATTCAGTACTTC	CASSPMVTAKNIQYF
many	TRBV18	TRBJ1-1	TRBD1	TGTGCCAGCAGCTTAGACAGGGGTACTGAAGCTTTCTTT	CASSLDRGTEAFF
-	TRBV11-3	TRBJ1-2	-	TGTGCCAGCAGCTTGGACGGGAGTGGCTACACCTTC	CASSLDGSGYTF
few	TRBV16	TRBJ2-1	TRBD1	TGTGCCAGCAGCCAATACACGGCCTCCGTGACAGGGGGTGAGCAGTTCTTC	CASSQYTASVTGGEQFF
once	TRBV2	TRBJ2-5	TRBD2	TGTGCCAGCAGTGAACTCCCGAATAGCGGGGCTCAAGAGACCCAGTACTTC	CASSELPNSGAQETQYF
many	TRBV18	TRBJ1-4	-	TGTGCCAGCTCACCACCGGGTGAACGAGAAAAACTGTTTTTT	CASSPPGEREKLFF
few	TRBV4-3	TRBJ2-3	TRBD2	TGCGCCAGCAGCCAAGAGGTGACTAGCCTAGGCGCAGATACGCAGTATTTT	CASSQEVTSLGADTQYF
many	TRBV20-1	TRBJ2-7	TRBD2	TGCAGTGCTAGAGCCAGAGGGACTAGCGGGAGGGTATACGAGCAGTACTTC	CSARARGTSGRVYEQYF
many	TRBV2	TRBJ2-5	-	TGTGCCAGCAGGGAACGAGGGGAGACCCAGTACTTC	CASRERGETQYF
many	TRBV11-2	TRBJ1-2	-	TGTGCCAGCAGCCTTCCCCTTATGGGAGGGACTGGCTACACCTTC	CASSLPLMGGTGYTF
many	TRBV6-5	TRBJ1-6	TRBD1	TGTGCCAGCAGTTACTCCGTCGGACAGGGGGCGAGTAATTCACCCCTCCACTTT	CASSYSVGQGASNSPLHF
many	TRBV30	TRBJ1-1	-	TGTGCCTGGAGTCTCTTGGGTAGGGAGAACACTGAAGCTTTCTTT	CAWSLLGRENTEAFF
many	TRBV27	TRBJ2-2	-	TGTGCCAGCAGTTTATATGGGGGAGCGAACACCGGGGAGCTGTTTTTT	CASSLYGGANTGELFF
-	TRBV5-1	TRBJ2-3	-	TGCGCCAGCGGACAAGCAACAGATACGCAGTATTTT	CASGQATDTQYF
many	TRBV12-3/TRBV12-4	TRBJ1-5	-	TGTGCCAGCAGTTTAACGGCGGGGGGGTTCAATCAGCCCCAGCATTTT	CASSLTAGGFNQPQHF
many	TRBV24-1	TRBJ2-1	TRBD2	TGTGCCACCAGTGACCCCGGGACTAGCGGGAGAGGTGAGCAGTTCTTC	CATSDPGTSGRGEQFF
many	TRBV28	TRBJ1-2	-	TGTGCCAGCAGTCCACCCACAGGGATGGATGGCTACACCTTC	CASSPPTGMDGYTF
many	TRBV12-3/TRBV12-4	TRBJ2-3	TRBD2	TGTGCCAGCAGGCGCTGGGGGACTAGCCTGTATTTT	CASRRWGTSLYF
-	TRBV19	TRBJ2-1	-	TGTGCCAGTAGTTGGGGACCCCAGAACCCCTACAATGAGCAGTTCTTC	CASSWGPQNPYNEQFF
few	TRBV30	TRBJ2-4	TRBD1	TGTGCCTGGAGTGTAGGGCAGGGGGTAGCCAAAAACATTCAGTACTTC	CAWSVGQGVAKNIQYF
many	TRBV18	TRBJ1-2	-	TGTGCCAGCTCAGACGGACGGTCCTATGGCTACACCTTC	CASSDGRSYGYTF